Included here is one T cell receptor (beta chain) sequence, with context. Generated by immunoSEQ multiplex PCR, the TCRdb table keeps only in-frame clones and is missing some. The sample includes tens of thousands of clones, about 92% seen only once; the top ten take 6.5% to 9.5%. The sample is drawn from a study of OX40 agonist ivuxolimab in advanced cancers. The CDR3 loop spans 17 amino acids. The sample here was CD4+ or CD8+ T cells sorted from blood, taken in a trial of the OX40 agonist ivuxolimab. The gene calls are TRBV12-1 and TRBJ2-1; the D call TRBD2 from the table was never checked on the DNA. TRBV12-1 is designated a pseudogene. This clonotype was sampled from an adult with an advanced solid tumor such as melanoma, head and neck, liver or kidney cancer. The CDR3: CASRRLAGETSYNEQFF. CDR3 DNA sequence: TGTGCCAGCAGACGGCTAGCGGGGGAGACGTCCTACAATGAGCAGTTCTTC.